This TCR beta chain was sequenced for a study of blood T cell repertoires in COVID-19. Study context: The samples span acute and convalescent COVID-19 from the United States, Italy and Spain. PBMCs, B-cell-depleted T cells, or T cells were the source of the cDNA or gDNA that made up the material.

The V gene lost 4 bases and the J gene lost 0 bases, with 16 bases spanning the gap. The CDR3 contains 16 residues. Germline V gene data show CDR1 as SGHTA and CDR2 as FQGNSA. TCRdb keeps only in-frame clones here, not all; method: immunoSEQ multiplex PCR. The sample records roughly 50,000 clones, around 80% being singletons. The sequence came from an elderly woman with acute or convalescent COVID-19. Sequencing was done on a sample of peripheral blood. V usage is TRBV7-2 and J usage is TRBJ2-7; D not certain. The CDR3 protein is CASSSLDARSSYEQYF. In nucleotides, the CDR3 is TGTGCCAGCAGCTCCCTCGATGCAAGGAGCTCCTACGAGCAGTACTTC.